Shown below are 2 T cell receptor beta chains from a single sample sequenced in a study of human versus mouse CDR3 diversity and MHC coevolution. Only in-frame clones appear in the TCRdb table, and some are missing; sequencing was by immunoSEQ multiplex PCR. The data contain about 77,000 clones, just under 95% of them singletons. Material for sequencing was naive CD4+ T cells from blood. Subset indicated: CD45RO-negative CD62L-positive naive CD4 T cells. The receptor set was obtained from a person aged 25 to 75 in good health.

The V gene is TRBV4-1, the J gene TRBJ1-5; no firm D call. The CDR3 is 17 residues long. V was clipped by 1 base and J by 1 base, with 14 bases between them. Germline values: CDR1 MGHRA, CDR2 YSYEKL. The CDR3 sequence: CASSQVVAGMSNQPQHF. The CDR3 DNA is TGCGCCAGCAGCCAAGTTGTGGCGGGGATGAGCAATCAGCCCCAGCATTTT.

The CDR3 region is CASSVSRGDTEAFF. The CDR3 DNA is TGTGCCAGCAGCGTAAGCAGGGGAGACACTGAAGCTTTCTTT. The V gene is TRBV9, the J gene TRBJ1-1; D is possibly TRBD1 (6 bases). Trimming took 1 base from V and 3 from J, leaving 10 bases between them. Germline V gene lookup returns CDR1 SGDLS and CDR2 YYNGEE. This CDR3 contains 14 residues.